This record covers a single T cell receptor beta chain. V dropped 3 bases and J dropped 3; count of bases not matched to a gene: 1. This CDR3 is 13 amino acids long. The germline V gene has CDR1 MDHEN and CDR2 SYDVKM. The entry originates in a study of T cell changes during pregnancy in multiple sclerosis. This table comes from immunoSEQ multiplex PCR, and its TCRdb copy is limited to in-frame clones, with some not included. The sample comprises tens of thousands of clones, around nine tenths of which are singletons, and roughly 5.5% rests with the top ten. The sequencing used CD8+ T cells from peripheral blood mononuclear cells, collected after pregnancy. The sequence derives from a female donor in good health, enrolled as a control in a pregnancy study. V usage is TRBV28 and J usage is TRBJ1-1, with TRBD1 identical over 7 bases. The CDR3 loop reads CASSFQGDTEAFF. In DNA, the CDR3 is TGTGCCAGCAGTTTTCAGGGGGACACTGAAGCTTTCTTT.